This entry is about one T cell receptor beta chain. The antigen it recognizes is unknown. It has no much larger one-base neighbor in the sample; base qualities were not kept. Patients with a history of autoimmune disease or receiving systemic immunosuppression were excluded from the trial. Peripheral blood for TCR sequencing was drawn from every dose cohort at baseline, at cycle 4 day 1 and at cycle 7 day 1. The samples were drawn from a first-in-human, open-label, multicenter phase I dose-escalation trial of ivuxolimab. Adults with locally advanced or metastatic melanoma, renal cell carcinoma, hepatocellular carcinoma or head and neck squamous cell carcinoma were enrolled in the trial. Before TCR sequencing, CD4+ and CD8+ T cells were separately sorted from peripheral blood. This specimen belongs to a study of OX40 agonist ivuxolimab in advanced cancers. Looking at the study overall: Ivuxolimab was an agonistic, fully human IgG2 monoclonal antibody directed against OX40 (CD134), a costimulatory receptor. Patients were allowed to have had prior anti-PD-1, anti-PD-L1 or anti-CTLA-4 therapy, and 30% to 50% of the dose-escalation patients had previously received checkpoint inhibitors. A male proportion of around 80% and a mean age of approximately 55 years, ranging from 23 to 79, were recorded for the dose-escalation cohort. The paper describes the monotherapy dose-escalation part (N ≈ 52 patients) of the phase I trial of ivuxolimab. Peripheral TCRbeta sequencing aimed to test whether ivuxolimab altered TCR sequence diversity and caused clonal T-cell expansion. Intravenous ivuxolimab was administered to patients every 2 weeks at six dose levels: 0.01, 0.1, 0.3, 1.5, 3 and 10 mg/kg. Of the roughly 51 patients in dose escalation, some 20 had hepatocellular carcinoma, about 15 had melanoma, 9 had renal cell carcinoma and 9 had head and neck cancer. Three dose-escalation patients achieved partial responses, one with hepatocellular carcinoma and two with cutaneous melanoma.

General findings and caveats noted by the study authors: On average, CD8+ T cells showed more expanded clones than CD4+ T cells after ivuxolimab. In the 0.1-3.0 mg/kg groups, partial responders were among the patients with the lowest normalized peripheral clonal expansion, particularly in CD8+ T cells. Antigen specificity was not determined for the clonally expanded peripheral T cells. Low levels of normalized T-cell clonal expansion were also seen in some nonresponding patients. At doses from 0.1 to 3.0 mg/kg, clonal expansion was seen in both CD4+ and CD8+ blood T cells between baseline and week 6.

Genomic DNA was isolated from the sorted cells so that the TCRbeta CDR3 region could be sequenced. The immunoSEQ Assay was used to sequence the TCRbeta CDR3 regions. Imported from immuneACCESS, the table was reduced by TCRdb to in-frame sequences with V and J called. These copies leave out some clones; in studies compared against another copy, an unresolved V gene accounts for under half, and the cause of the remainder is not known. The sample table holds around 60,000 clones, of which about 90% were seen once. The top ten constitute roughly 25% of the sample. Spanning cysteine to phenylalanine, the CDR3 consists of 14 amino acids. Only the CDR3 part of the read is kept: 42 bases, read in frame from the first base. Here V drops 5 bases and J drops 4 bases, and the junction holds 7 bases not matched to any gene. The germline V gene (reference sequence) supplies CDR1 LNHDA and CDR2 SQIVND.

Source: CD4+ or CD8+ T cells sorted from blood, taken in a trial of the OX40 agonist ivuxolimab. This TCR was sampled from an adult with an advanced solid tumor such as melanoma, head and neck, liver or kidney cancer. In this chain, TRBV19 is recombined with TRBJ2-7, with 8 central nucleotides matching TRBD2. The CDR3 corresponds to CASSPAGARYEQYF. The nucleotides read TGTGCCAGTAGTCCAGCGGGAGCCCGATACGAGCAGTACTTC. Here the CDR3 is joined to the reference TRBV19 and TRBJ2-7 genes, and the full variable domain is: DGGITQSPKYLFRKEGQNVTLSCEQNLNHDAMYWYRQDPGQGLRLIYYSQIVNDFQKGDIAEGYSVSREKKESFPLTVTSAQKNPTAFYLCASSPAGARYEQYFGPGTRLTVT.